This is a list of T cell receptor beta chains from one sample in a study of T cells after somatic rescue of genetic block. Sequenced by immunoSEQ multiplex PCR; TCRdb stores in-frame clones only, minus some. The table lists approximately 71,000 clones, just under 95% of them singletons. The sequencing sample was made of peripheral blood mononuclear cells (PBMCs). The receptors shown here come from a man between 35 and 55 years old. Each CDR3 is given with its conserved first and last residue. A D gene is named only where the DNA matches it firmly. Size values are once, few and many counts, or a class for expanded clones, and some rows have none.

D gene	V gene	J gene	clone size	CDR3 DNA	CDR3 protein
NA	TRBV5-1	TRBJ2-5	NA	TGCGCCAGCAGTGTCGGCGATCAAGAGACCCAGTACTTC	CASSVGDQETQYF
NA	TRBV6-6	TRBJ1-3	NA	TGTGCCAGCAGAATAGACAGCTCTGGAAACACCATATATTTT	CASRIDSSGNTIYF
NA	TRBV2	TRBJ1-2	NA	TGTGCCACCAGGGCGGTCGAGGCCCCTAACTATGGCTACACCTTC	CATRAVEAPNYGYTF
NA	TRBV14	TRBJ1-6	NA	TGTGCCAGCAGCCAAGATTGGCCTGAGAATTCACCCCTCCACTTT	CASSQDWPENSPLHF
TRBD1	TRBV7-9	TRBJ1-2	NA	TGTGCCAGCAGCTTAGGACAGGGGGGCGGCTACACCTTC	CASSLGQGGGYTF
NA	TRBV7-9	TRBJ2-7	NA	TGTGCCAGCAGCTTAGGGGACGGCTACGAGCAGTACTTC	CASSLGDGYEQYF
NA	TRBV6-1	TRBJ1-4	NA	TGTGCCAGCAGAGCGGGACCTTCCAATGGTGAAAAACTGTTTTTT	CASRAGPSNGEKLFF
TRBD1	TRBV5-4	TRBJ2-5	NA	TGTGCCAGCAGCGAGTACAGGGGGGCGACCCAGTACTTC	CASSEYRGATQYF
NA	TRBV4-3	TRBJ1-1	NA	TGCGCCAGCAGCCGAGGTGCGGGGGCTGAAGCTTTCTTT	CASSRGAGAEAFF
TRBD1	TRBV7-8	TRBJ1-5	few	TGTGCCAGCAGCTTCGCCGGGACAGGGAAACATAGCAATCAGCCCCAGCATTTT	CASSFAGTGKHSNQPQHF
NA	TRBV19	TRBJ2-1	NA	TGTGCCAGTAGTCGAGAGCGGCAGTTCTTC	CASSRERQFF
TRBD2	TRBV7-9	TRBJ2-1	NA	TGTGCCAGCAGCTTACCCCTAAGACTAGCGGGAGGGCGGAATGAGCAGTTCTTC	CASSLPLRLAGGRNEQFF
NA	TRBV29-1	TRBJ2-7	once	TGCAGCGTTGTTAAGCCACCGGACTTCAACGAGCAGTACTTC	CSVVKPPDFNEQYF
NA	TRBV7-2	TRBJ1-1	NA	TGTGCCAGCAGCTTAACTCGGAACACTGAAGCTTTCTTT	CASSLTRNTEAFF
NA	TRBV7-2	TRBJ1-6	NA	TGTGCCAGCAGCTTAAGTCCCCAGGGTAGATCACCCCTCCACTTT	CASSLSPQGRSPLHF
NA	TRBV7-2	TRBJ2-6	NA	TGTGCCAGCAGCTTGGGAGGAACTGGGGCCAACGTCCTGACTTTC	CASSLGGTGANVLTF
NA	TRBV7-8	TRBJ1-1	NA	TGTGCCAGCAGCAAAGATCTGACCTTGGGTGAAGCTTTCTTT	CASSKDLTLGEAFF
NA	TRBV2	TRBJ2-5	NA	TGTGCCAGCAGTGGGATTATGGGGCGAGAGACCCAGTACTTC	CASSGIMGRETQYF
NA	TRBV4-2	TRBJ2-2	NA	TGTGCCAGCAGCCAAGTAGGGCACGGGGAGCTGTTTTTT	CASSQVGHGELFF
TRBD1	TRBV2	TRBJ1-4	NA	TGTGCCAGCAAACTACAGGGGGTGCGGGAAAAACTGTTTTTT	CASKLQGVREKLFF
NA	TRBV6-5	TRBJ2-5	NA	TGTGCCAGCAGTTACGGGAACAGTCTCGGGGAGACCCAGTACTTC	CASSYGNSLGETQYF
TRBD1	TRBV5-6	TRBJ1-5	once	TGTGCCAGCAGCTTAGGGACAGGGGGCAGCAATCAGCCCCAGCATTTT	CASSLGTGGSNQPQHF
NA	TRBV27	TRBJ2-2	once	TGTGCCAGCAGTCCCACCAGGGGATACACCGGGGAGCTGTTTTTT	CASSPTRGYTGELFF
TRBD2	TRBV9	TRBJ2-1	NA	TGTGCCAGCAGCGGGACTAGCAGTGAGCAGTTCTTC	CASSGTSSEQFF
NA	TRBV6-5	TRBJ2-2	NA	TGTGCCAGCTGGGACCTCGCAGGCACCGGGGAGCTGTTTTTT	CASWDLAGTGELFF
NA	TRBV4-1	TRBJ2-3	NA	TGCGCCAGCGCCACCCCCCGGGGTTCTATCACAGATACGCAGTATTTT	CASATPRGSITDTQYF
NA	TRBV6-6	TRBJ2-7	NA	TGTGCCAGCAGTTACTCAGTAGACGAGCAGTACTTC	CASSYSVDEQYF
NA	TRBV7-2	TRBJ2-3	NA	TGTGCCAGCAGCCTACGGGATACGCAGTATTTT	CASSLRDTQYF